These 24 T cell receptor beta chains were sequenced from one sample in a study of cytomegalovirus exposure and HLA in healthy donors. Primers included in the PCR were 60 Vbeta and 13 Jbeta primers. Repertoires were generated with immunoSEQ multiplex PCR, while TCRdb's copy carries only in-frame clones and drops some. This sample yields about 150,000 clones, of which about 74% are seen a single time; about 13% belongs to the top ten. Sequenced sample: PBMCs. The source of these receptors is a man aged 40-55 years in good health and CMV-seropositive.

V usage is TRBV19 and J usage is TRBJ1-2; 9 nucleotides align to TRBD1. The CDR3 consists of 13 residues. V was pared by 3 bases and J by 6 bases, with 2 bases of the junction left unmatched. Germline loops: CDR1 LNHDA, CDR2 SQIVND (reference sequence). CDR3 loop: CASSMGQGDGYTF. CDR3 sequence (DNA): TGTGCCAGTAGTATGGGACAGGGCGATGGCTACACCTTC. Drawing the rest from reference TRBV19 and TRBJ1-2, the complete variable domain is DGGITQSPKYLFRKEGQNVTLSCEQNLNHDAMYWYRQDPGQGLRLIYYSQIVNDFQKGDIAEGYSVSREKKESFPLTVTSAQKNPTAFYLCASSMGQGDGYTFGSGTRLTVV.

V usage is TRBV28 and J usage is TRBJ2-7; 10 bases match TRBD2. Germline trimming cut 8 bases from V and 0 bases from J; bases unmatched to any gene: 13. The V gene's germline CDR1 is MDHEN and CDR2 SYDVKM. This CDR3 has 17 amino acids. CDR3 sequence (DNA): TGTGCCAGCTCGCCCGTTACTAGCGGGAAGCTCTCCTACGAGCAGTACTTC. Protein sequence: CASSPVTSGKLSYEQYF.

In this sample, this clone turned up once. The V and J genes are TRBV5-4 and TRBJ1-2; D not certain. With 0 bases removed from V and 4 bases from J, the gap between germline ends came to 7 bases. Germline loops: CDR1 SGHNT, CDR2 YYREEE (reference sequence). The length of the CDR3 is 13 residues. CDR3: CASSLAGLYGYTF. The CDR3 DNA reads TGTGCCAGCAGCTTGGCAGGCCTCTATGGCTACACCTTC.

The V gene is TRBV27, the J gene TRBJ2-1; 7 nucleotides align to TRBD2. Trimming cost V 3 bases and J 9 bases; bases outside gene matches: 5. Germline-derived CDR1 and CDR2 are MNHEY and SMNVEV (reference sequence). This CDR3 comprises 13 residues. For the CDR3, the DNA is TGTGCCAGCAGTTTTCCGGGAGGCTTTGAGCAGTTCTTC. As protein: CASSFPGGFEQFF.

This clone was observed many times. The chain has TRBV7-2 and TRBJ2-3; the match to TRBD2 covers 11 bases. This CDR3 is built from 16 residues. V lost 5 bases to trimming and J lost 2 bases; unmatched junction nucleotides: 6. Germline-derived CDR1 and CDR2 are SGHTA and FQGNSA. The CDR3 DNA sequence: TGTGCCAGCAGCCGCGCGGGACTAGCGGACACAGATACGCAGTATTTT. Protein sequence: CASSRAGLADTDTQYF.

This sequence joins TRBV4-3 and TRBJ2-7, with a tentative D call TRBD1 (5 bases). Per germline, CDR1 LGHNA and CDR2 YSLEER. The CDR3 totals 13 residues. The V end lost 3 bases, the J end lost 5 bases, and 11 bases lay between the germline ends. The CDR3 is CASSQIKGNEQYF. CDR3 nucleotides: TGCGCCAGCAGCCAGATAAAGGGGAACGAGCAGTACTTC.

The chain couples TRBV29-1 to TRBJ2-3; 8 bases are a match to TRBD2. The germline V gene encodes CDR1 SQVTM and CDR2 ANQGSEA. The CDR3 runs to 15 residues. V gave up 5 bases and J gave up 0 bases; unmatched junction bases: 7. DNA of the CDR3: TGCAGCGTTATTTTAGGCGGGAGGAGCACAGATACGCAGTATTTT. Protein product: CSVILGGRSTDTQYF.

The rearrangement links TRBV28 to TRBJ1-4; D gene unclear. The germline V and J ends were trimmed by 6 bases and 2 bases, with 13 bases remaining between them. Looked up from germline, CDR1 is MDHEN and CDR2 is SYDVKM. The CDR3 contains 15 residues. The CDR3: CASRQFRNTNEKLFF. The CDR3, as DNA: TGTGCCAGCAGGCAGTTCAGGAACACTAATGAAAAACTGTTTTTT.

The chain links TRBV2 to TRBJ1-3; the match to TRBD1 covers 11 bases. Germline-derived CDR1 and CDR2 are SNHLY and FYNNEI. Unmatched junction bases numbered 4, after V lost 6 bases and J lost 0 bases. This CDR3 has 16 amino acids. Here the CDR3 reads CASRTGTGGSGNTIYF. CDR3 sequence (DNA): TGTGCCAGCAGGACCGGGACAGGGGGCTCTGGAAACACCATATATTTT.

The chain recombines TRBV28 with TRBJ1-1; D possibly corresponds to TRBD1 (5 bases). V was cut by 1 base and J by 2 bases, with 8 bases left in between. The CDR3 totals 14 residues. The germline gives CDR1 MDHEN, CDR2 SYDVKM. Written as DNA, the CDR3 is TGTGCCAGCAGTTTATTTAGGGGCAACACTGAAGCTTTCTTT. This sequence encodes CASSLFRGNTEAFF. Combining the CDR3 with reference TRBV28 and TRBJ1-1 gives the whole variable domain DVKVTQSSRYLVKRTGEKVFLECVQDMDHENMFWYRQDPGLGLRLIYFSYDVKMKEKGDIPEGYSVSREKKERFSLILESASTNQTSMYLCASSLFRGNTEAFFGQGTRLTVV.

This clone came up a few times. The chain links TRBV9 to TRBJ2-3, with 9 bases lining up with TRBD2. Germline CDR1 is SGDLS and CDR2 is YYNGEE. With 3 bases clipped from V and 2 bases from J, the junction kept 4 bases outside the gene matches. CDR3 size: 15 residues. In DNA form, the CDR3 reads TGTGCCAGCAGCGGTAGCGGGGGCCCCACAGATACGCAGTATTTT. It yields the protein CASSGSGGPTDTQYF.

CDR3 coding DNA: TGTGCCAGCAGCGGGAGAGAAGGTAGCGGTTACAATGAGCAGTTCTTC. Its protein is CASSGREGSGYNEQFF. This chain joins TRBV9 and TRBJ2-1; D might be TRBD2 (6 bases). Looked up from germline, CDR1 is SGDLS and CDR2 is YYNGEE. The CDR3 has 16 residues. The V end was cut by 3 bases, the J end by 4 bases, with 17 bases between.

The rearrangement links TRBV28 to TRBJ2-7, with 13 bases lining up with TRBD2. CDR3 length: 16 amino acids. The V gene end was trimmed by 4 bases and the J gene end by 2 bases; junction bases not matched to a gene: 5. CDR1 is MDHEN, CDR2 SYDVKM, per germline. This chain's CDR3 is CASSSPGTSGTYEQYF. The DNA for the CDR3 is TGTGCCAGCAGTTCTCCCGGGACTAGCGGGACCTACGAGCAGTACTTC.

The chain has TRBV27 and TRBJ1-5; the D gene is possibly TRBD1 (5 bases). Germline V gives CDR1 MNHEY, CDR2 SMNVEV (reference sequence). The CDR3 is 18 amino acids. With 2 bases removed from V and 1 base from J, the gap between germline ends came to 18 bases. The chain's CDR3 is CASSLVGPQGLSNQPQHF. The CDR3 coding sequence is TGTGCCAGCAGTTTAGTCGGGCCCCAGGGTCTGAGCAATCAGCCCCAGCATTTT.

The chain links TRBV11-1 to TRBJ2-2; D remains ambiguous. Trimming took off 4 bases at V and 6 bases at J, with 9 bases between the two ends. This CDR3 contains 13 residues. In germline, CDR1 is SGHAT, CDR2 FQDESV (reference sequence). Written as DNA, the CDR3 is TGTGCCAGCAGCTCTAGGCCCGCCGGGGAGCTGTTTTTT. Encoded protein: CASSSRPAGELFF. Based on the CDR3 plus reference TRBV11-1 and TRBJ2-2, the full variable domain is EAEVAQSPRYKITEKSQAVAFWCDPISGHATLYWYRQILGQGPELLVQFQDESVVDDSQLPKDRFSAERLKGVDSTLKIQPAELGDSAMYLCASSSRPAGELFFGEGSRLTVL.

The V call is TRBV4-1, the J call TRBJ2-1; D may be TRBD2 (7 bases). Germline loops: CDR1 MGHRA, CDR2 YSYEKL. The CDR3 runs to 19 residues. V lost 4 bases and J lost 4, with 26 bases in between. As DNA, the CDR3 is TGCGCCAGCAGCCCCGTGGCTAGCGGAGGGGGGACCCATTACAATGAGCAGTTCTTC. Protein: CASSPVASGGGTHYNEQFF.

This clone was counted a few times. V is TRBV10-3 and J is TRBJ1-4, with a weak D call TRBD1 (5 bases). The CDR3 spans 13 residues. Trimming took 8 bases from V and 2 from J, leaving 9 bases between them. Per germline, CDR1 ENHRY and CDR2 SYGVKD. This CDR3 reads CAIGRGTNEKLFF. As DNA, the CDR3 is TGTGCCATCGGGCGGGGCACTAATGAAAAACTGTTTTTT.

This clone appeared a single time. The V call is TRBV10-3, the J call TRBJ2-3, with TRBD1 matching over 9 bases. In germline, CDR1 is ENHRY, CDR2 SYGVKD. The CDR3 has 15 residues. V lost 7 bases and J lost 0; bases outside the gene matches: 5. In DNA, the CDR3 is TGTGCCATCATGGGGACAGGGCTTAGCACAGATACGCAGTATTTT. Translated: CAIMGTGLSTDTQYF.

The chain recombines TRBV7-2 with TRBJ2-1; TRBD1 matches 10 bases. The germline CDR1 and CDR2 sequences are SGHTA and FQGNSA. V dropped 5 bases and J dropped 8; count of bases not matched to a gene: 9. This CDR3 region has 15 residues. Written as DNA, the CDR3 is TGTGCCAGCAGCCCAGACAGGGGGCGGCTGGATGAGCAGTTCTTC. Residues: CASSPDRGRLDEQFF.

This clone was observed a few times. The rearrangement links TRBV14 to TRBJ1-5; no clear D. CDR1 is SGHDN and CDR2 is FVKESK in the germline V gene. Trimming removed 2 bases from V and 4 bases from J, with 12 bases in between. The CDR3 sequence is 15 residues long. The CDR3 region has the DNA TGTGCCAGCAGCCAACCCCTCATGGCAAATCAGCCCCAGCATTTT. It is translated as CASSQPLMANQPQHF.

The chain has TRBV5-1 and TRBJ2-7; D may be TRBD2 (6 bases). The germline gives CDR1 SGHRS, CDR2 YFSETQ. V shed 5 bases and J shed 2 bases, with 8 bases lying between them. This CDR3 is built from 12 residues. CDR3 amino acids: CASRDYTYEQYF. The CDR3 region has the DNA TGCGCCAGCAGGGACTATACCTACGAGCAGTACTTC. Complete variable domain (other parts from reference TRBV5-1 and TRBJ2-7): KAGVTQTPRYLIKTRGQQVTLSCSPISGHRSVSWYQQTPGQGLQFLFEYFSETQRNKGNFPGRFSGRQFSNSRSEMNVSTLELGDSALYLCASRDYTYEQYFGPGTRLTVT.

The chain joins TRBV5-5 to TRBJ1-4; D not resolved. V dropped 5 bases and J dropped 1 base, with 12 bases sitting between them. This CDR3 region has 15 residues. Germline V lookup: CDR1 SGHKS, CDR2 YYEKEE (reference sequence). Written as DNA, the CDR3 is TGTGCCAGCAGTCGACTAGGAGAAACTAATGAAAAACTGTTTTTT. Translating it yields CASSRLGETNEKLFF.

The chain's CDR3 is CATSRVVAGVREQFF. CDR3 DNA: TGTGCCACCAGCAGAGTAGTAGCGGGAGTCCGTGAGCAGTTCTTC. This chain links TRBV15 with TRBJ2-1, with 9 bases that match TRBD2. V shed 1 base, J shed 9 bases, and the junction held 7 bases outside the gene matches. Per the germline V gene, CDR1 is LNHNV and CDR2 is YYDKDF (reference sequence). This CDR3 is built from 15 residues.

The genes are TRBV14 and TRBJ2-1, with 8 bases matching TRBD2. With 3 bases clipped from V and 9 bases from J, the junction kept 7 bases outside the gene matches. Germline V gene lookup returns CDR1 SGHDN and CDR2 FVKESK. The CDR3 runs to 14 residues. The CDR3 DNA reads TGTGCCAGCAGCCAGGGGAGCGGGAGTGGTGAGCAGTTCTTC. It specifies CASSQGSGSGEQFF.